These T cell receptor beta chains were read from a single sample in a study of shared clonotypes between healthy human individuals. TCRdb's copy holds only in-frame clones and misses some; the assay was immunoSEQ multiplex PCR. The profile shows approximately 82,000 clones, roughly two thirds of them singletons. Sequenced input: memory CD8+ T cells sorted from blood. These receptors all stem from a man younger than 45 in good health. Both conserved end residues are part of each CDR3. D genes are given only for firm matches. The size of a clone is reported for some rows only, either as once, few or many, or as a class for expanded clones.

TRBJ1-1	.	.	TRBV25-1	TGTGCCAGCAGGGACCGCAGTTACGCGAACACTGAAGCTTTCTTT	CASRDRSYANTEAFF
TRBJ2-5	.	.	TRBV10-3	TGTGCCATCAAGGTAAGAAGTATTTATCAAGAGACCCAGTACTTC	CAIKVRSIYQETQYF
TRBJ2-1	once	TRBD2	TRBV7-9	TGTGCCAGCAGCTTATTCGGACTAGCGGGAGCCGAGATTGGGCAGTTCTTC	CASSLFGLAGAEIGQFF
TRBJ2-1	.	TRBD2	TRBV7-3	TGTGCCAGCAGCTTAGCTCCTCGCGGGGGTGATGAGCAGTTCTTC	CASSLAPRGGDEQFF
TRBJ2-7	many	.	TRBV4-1	TGCGCCAGCAGCCAAGACGGGGCACGCGAGCAGTACTTC	CASSQDGAREQYF
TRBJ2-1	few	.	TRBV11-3	TGTGCCAGCAGCAAACAGAACAATGAGCAGTTCTTC	CASSKQNNEQFF
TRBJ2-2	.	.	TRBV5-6	TGTGCCAGCAGCGTAACCATCCCCGGGGAGCTGTTTTTT	CASSVTIPGELFF
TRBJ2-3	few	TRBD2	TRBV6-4	TGTGCCAGCAGTGACAGGGGAGGGACAGATACGCAGTATTTT	CASSDRGGTDTQYF
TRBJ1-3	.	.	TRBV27	TGTGCCAGCAGTCCGTCAGGATCCTTTGACACCATATATTTT	CASSPSGSFDTIYF
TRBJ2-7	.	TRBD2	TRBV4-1	TGCGCCAGCAGCCAAGCGGGACTAGCGGGAGAAAAAGACGAGCAGTACTTC	CASSQAGLAGEKDEQYF
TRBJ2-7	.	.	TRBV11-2	TGTGCCAGCAGCCCGCCTTCGGGGGAGCAGTACTTC	CASSPPSGEQYF
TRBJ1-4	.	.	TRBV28	TGTGCCAGCACCAGCCTTAATGAAAAACTGTTTTTT	CASTSLNEKLFF
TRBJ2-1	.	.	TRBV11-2	TGTGCCAGCAGCTTAATCGTCTCGGGTTTCTACAATGAGCAGTTCTTC	CASSLIVSGFYNEQFF
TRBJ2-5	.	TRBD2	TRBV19	TGTGCCAGTCGGGTAGCGGGGTCGGAGACCCAGTACTTC	CASRVAGSETQYF
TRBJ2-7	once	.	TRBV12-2	TGTGCAAGTCGCTTAGCGCTGGCTTCATACGAGCAGTACTTC	CASRLALASYEQYF
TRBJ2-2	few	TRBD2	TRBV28	TGTGCCAGCAGCCCTACGACCGGGACTAGCGGGGTGAACACCGGGGAGCTGTTTTTT	CASSPTTGTSGVNTGELFF
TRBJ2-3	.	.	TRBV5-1	TGCGCCAGCAGCAGGCGTTTACAAGATACGCAGTATTTT	CASSRRLQDTQYF
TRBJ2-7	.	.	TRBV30	TGTGCCTGGAATACTCCGGGATTACTCTACGAGCAGTACTTC	CAWNTPGLLYEQYF
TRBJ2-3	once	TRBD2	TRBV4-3	TGCGCCAGCAGCCAAGGACTAGCGGGAGGGCCTCCCACAGATACGCAGTATTTT	CASSQGLAGGPPTDTQYF
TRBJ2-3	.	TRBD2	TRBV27	TGTGCCAGCAGTTTATCGGCGGGAGACCATTCAGATACGCAGTATTTT	CASSLSAGDHSDTQYF
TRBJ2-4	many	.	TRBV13	TGTGCCAGCAGCTTAGAGTGGGGTGGACGGGCCAAAAACATTCAGTACTTC	CASSLEWGGRAKNIQYF
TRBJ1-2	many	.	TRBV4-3	TGCGCCAGCAGCCAAGATCTGCCAGGAGCCTATGGCTACACCTTC	CASSQDLPGAYGYTF
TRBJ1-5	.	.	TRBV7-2	TGTGCCAGCAGTTTAGGGGCCAGGGAGAATCAGCCCCAGCATTTT	CASSLGARENQPQHF
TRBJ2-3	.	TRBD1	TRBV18	TGTGCCAGCTCACCCACAGGGGGCACAGATACGCAGTATTTT	CASSPTGGTDTQYF
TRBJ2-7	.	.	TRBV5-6	TGTGCCAGCAGCTCGACCGACAGGAACTACGAGCAGTACTTC	CASSSTDRNYEQYF
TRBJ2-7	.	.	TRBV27	TGTGCCAGCAGGCCAAGAGGCGGGGCAACCTACGAGCAGTACTTC	CASRPRGGATYEQYF
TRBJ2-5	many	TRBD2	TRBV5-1	TGCGCCAGCAGCTCATCCCTAGCGGGTCAGTTTGTACAAGAGACCCAGTACTTC	CASSSSLAGQFVQETQYF
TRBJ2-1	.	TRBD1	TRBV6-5	TGTGCCAGCAGTTTTGACAGGGAAGGGAATGAGCAGTTCTTC	CASSFDREGNEQFF
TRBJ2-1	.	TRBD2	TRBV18	TGTGCCAGCTCACTAACCGGGACTAGGAGTTACAATGAGCAGTTCTTC	CASSLTGTRSYNEQFF
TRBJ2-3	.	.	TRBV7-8	TGTGCCAGCAGCTTGGTGGCAGCTAGCACAGATACGCAGTATTTT	CASSLVAASTDTQYF
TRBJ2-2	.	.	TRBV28	TGTGCCAGCAGCTGGGACACGAGCACCGGGGAGCTGTTTTTT	CASSWDTSTGELFF
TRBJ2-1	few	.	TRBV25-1	TGTGCCAGCAGTGACCAAACCGGGACACTCAAGTTCTTC	CASSDQTGTLKFF
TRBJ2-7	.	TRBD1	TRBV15	TGTGCCACCAGCAGAGACCCGACAGGGGATAGCGAGCAGTACTTC	CATSRDPTGDSEQYF
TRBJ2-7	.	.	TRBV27	TGTGCCAGCACCACCGGGACACCAGGAGCCCACTACGAGCAGTACTTC	CASTTGTPGAHYEQYF
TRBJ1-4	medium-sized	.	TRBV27	TGTGCCAGCAGTCCCATTCGAGGACTGTTTTTT	CASSPIRGLFF
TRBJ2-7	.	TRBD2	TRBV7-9	TGTGCCAGCAGCTTACTCACTAGCGACTCCTACGAGCAGTACTTC	CASSLLTSDSYEQYF
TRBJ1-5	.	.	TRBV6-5	TGTGCCAGCCGGCAAAAACCGTATAGCAATCAGCCCCAGCATTTT	CASRQKPYSNQPQHF